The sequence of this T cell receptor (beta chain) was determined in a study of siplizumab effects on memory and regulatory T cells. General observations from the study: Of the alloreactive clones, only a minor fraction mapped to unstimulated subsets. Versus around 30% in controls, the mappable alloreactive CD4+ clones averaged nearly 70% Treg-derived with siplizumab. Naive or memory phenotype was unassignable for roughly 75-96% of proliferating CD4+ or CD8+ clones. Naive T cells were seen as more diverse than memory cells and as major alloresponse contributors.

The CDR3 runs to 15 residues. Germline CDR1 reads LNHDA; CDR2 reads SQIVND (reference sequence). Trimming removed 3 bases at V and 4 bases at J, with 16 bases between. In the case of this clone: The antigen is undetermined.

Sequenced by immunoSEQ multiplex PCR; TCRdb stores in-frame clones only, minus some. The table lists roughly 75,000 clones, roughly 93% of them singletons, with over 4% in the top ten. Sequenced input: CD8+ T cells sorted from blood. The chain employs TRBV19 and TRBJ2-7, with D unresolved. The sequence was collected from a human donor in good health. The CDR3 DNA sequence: TGTGCCAGTAGTATGGGCAGCACTCAAGGATACGAGCAGTACTTC. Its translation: CASSMGSTQGYEQYF.